The present T cell receptor beta chain was sequenced within a study of blood T cell repertoires in COVID-19. Overall study context: Samples came from the United States, Italy and Spain, spanning acute and convalescent COVID-19. Nucleic acid was either cDNA or gDNA, and it came from T cells, B-cell-depleted T cells, or PBMCs.

Germline V gene data show CDR1 as SGHTA and CDR2 as FQGNSA. With 5 bases clipped from V and 4 bases from J, the junction kept 2 bases outside the gene matches. This CDR3 has 15 amino acids. The assay was immunoSEQ multiplex PCR, and TCRdb's table has in-frame clones only and misses some. The data contain 200,000 to 250,000 clones, around 84% of them singletons. Specimen: peripheral blood. This clonotype was obtained from a woman aged 70-85 years with active or convalescent COVID-19. The chain is built from TRBV7-2 and TRBJ2-3; 14 bases align to TRBD2. The DNA for the CDR3 is TGTGCCAGCAGCAAGGGACTAGCGGGGGCAGATACGCAGTATTTT. This sequence encodes CASSKGLAGADTQYF.